The 21 T cell receptor beta chains listed next were all sequenced from one sample in a study of control samples from healthy donors and cancer patients. TCRdb's copy holds only in-frame clones and misses some; the assay was immunoSEQ multiplex PCR. This table has over 100,000 clones, 92% appearing once. Sample: blood. Source of these receptors: a man aged 18 to 35 in good health.

The chain couples TRBV6-5 to TRBJ2-2, with a possible D match to TRBD2 (5 bases). Between the trimmed V and J ends, which lost 6 bases and 2 bases, there was a span of 10 bases. Germline CDR1 MNHEY, CDR2 SVGAGI. This CDR3 is built from 14 residues. CDR3 residues: CASSLRLNTGELFF. The CDR3 bases are TGTGCCAGCAGCCTCAGACTAAACACCGGGGAGCTGTTTTTT.

This sequence joins TRBV10-3 and TRBJ2-1, with D possibly matching TRBD2 (6 bases). Germline CDR1 and CDR2: ENHRY and SYGVKD. Trimming removed 6 bases at V and 10 bases at J, with 16 bases between. The CDR3 is 13 amino acids. The CDR3 spells CAIRGTSPEEQFF. DNA for the CDR3: TGTGCCATCAGAGGGACTTCCCCTGAGGAGCAGTTCTTC.

The chain joins TRBV27 to TRBJ1-2, with 7 bases identical to TRBD1. Germline V gives CDR1 MNHEY, CDR2 SMNVEV (reference sequence). Trimming took 6 bases from V and 8 from J; bases not matched to a gene: 12. The CDR3 spans 14 residues. The CDR3 is CASSRVEGARGYTF. The CDR3 DNA reads TGTGCCAGCAGCAGGGTTGAGGGGGCGCGCGGCTACACCTTC.

J is TRBJ2-1 and V is TRBV5-5, with 8 positions matching TRBD1. The germline CDR1 and CDR2 sequences are SGHKS and YYEKEE (reference sequence). V lost 1 base to trimming and J lost 9 bases; unmatched junction nucleotides: 9. The CDR3 contains 15 residues. The CDR3 region has the DNA TGTGCCAGCAGCTTGCCGCACAGGGGGATCGGTGAGCAGTTCTTC. Its protein product is CASSLPHRGIGEQFF.

This chain connects TRBV6-5 to TRBJ1-6; D is possibly TRBD1 (5 bases). The CDR3 covers 14 residues. Per germline, CDR1 MNHEY and CDR2 SVGAGI. The ends were cut back, 7 bases at V and 9 bases at J, with 16 bases in the middle. CDR3 in DNA: TGTGCCAGCAATCTGGCGGCAGGGAGTTCACCCCTCCACTTT. It is translated as CASNLAAGSSPLHF.

The CDR3, as DNA: TGTGCCAGCAGCCTCCCGGGACTAGCGGGGGGGACCGGGGAGCTGTTTTTT. Translating it yields CASSLPGLAGGTGELFF. The rearrangement links TRBV11-2 to TRBJ2-2; 16 positions match TRBD2. CDR1 SGHAT and CDR2 FQNNGV come from the germline V gene. The CDR3 has 17 residues. The trim removed 5 bases at V and 5 bases at J, leaving 5 bases unmatched.

This chain links TRBV18 with TRBJ1-5; 10 bases line up with TRBD1. The germline CDR1 and CDR2 sequences are KGHSH and LQKENI. Unmatched junction bases numbered 3, after V lost 0 bases and J lost 1 base. The CDR3 covers 17 residues. CDR3 sequence: CASSPPGTGASNQPQHF. CDR3 sequence (DNA): TGTGCCAGCTCACCACCGGGGACAGGGGCCAGCAATCAGCCCCAGCATTTT. The whole variable domain, filled in from reference TRBV18 and TRBJ1-5, reads NAGVMQNPRHLVRRRGQEARLRCSPMKGHSHVYWYRQLPEEGLKFMVYLQKENIIDESGMPKERFSAEFPKEGPSILRIQQVVRGDSAAYFCASSPPGTGASNQPQHFGDGTRLSIL.

This rearrangement joins TRBV11-2 to TRBJ1-4, with TRBD1 matching over 9 bases. Germline trimming cut 5 bases from V and 5 bases from J; bases unmatched to any gene: 9. CDR1 and CDR2 from the germline V gene are SGHAT and FQNNGV. The CDR3 has 16 residues. The CDR3 loop is CASSPSGGTGNEKLFF. The CDR3 DNA reads as TGTGCCAGCAGCCCCTCCGGAGGGACAGGGAATGAAAAACTGTTTTTT.

The chain combines TRBV10-3 with TRBJ2-6; D uncertain. This CDR3 spans 13 amino acids. The V gene lost 5 bases and the J gene lost 3 bases, with 5 bases spanning the gap. The germline gives CDR1 ENHRY, CDR2 SYGVKD. Here the CDR3 DNA reads TGTGCCATCAGTCCTGGTGGGGCCAACGTCCTGACTTTC. Translated, it gives CAISPGGANVLTF.

This chain uses TRBV7-6 with TRBJ2-3, with D tentatively TRBD2 (5 bases). The germline V gene encodes CDR1 SGHVS and CDR2 FNYEAQ. Deletions cut 2 bases from V and 0 bases from J, with 9 bases between. The CDR3 runs to 15 residues. CDR3 sequence: CASSLSSPSTDTQYF. The CDR3 nucleotides are TGTGCCAGCAGCTTATCTAGCCCAAGCACAGATACGCAGTATTTT.

The V gene is TRBV6-4, the J gene TRBJ2-1, with 10 bases identical to TRBD2. The germline V gene encodes CDR1 MRHNA and CDR2 SNTAGT. V lost 2 bases and J lost 7; bases outside the gene matches: 5. CDR3 length equals 15 residues. The CDR3 sequence is CASSDEAGGQNEQFF. CDR3 sequence (DNA): TGTGCCAGCAGTGACGAAGCGGGGGGGCAGAATGAGCAGTTCTTC.

This clone was detected once. The V gene is TRBV25-1, the J gene TRBJ2-5, with D unclear. The germline CDR1 and CDR2 sequences are MGHDK and SYGVNS. Between the trimmed V and J ends, which lost 8 bases and 5 bases, there was a span of 6 bases. The CDR3 extends over 10 amino acids. This chain's CDR3 is CASGEETQYF. Written as DNA, the CDR3 is TGTGCCAGCGGAGAGGAGACCCAGTACTTC. Full variable domain (outside the CDR3, taken from reference TRBV25-1 and TRBJ2-5): EADIYQTPRYLVIGTGKKITLECSQTMGHDKMYWYQQDPGMELHLIHYSYGVNSTEKGDLSSESTVSRIRTEHFPLTLESARPSHTSQYLCASGEETQYFGPGTRLLVL.

The chain uses TRBV19 and TRBJ2-7; no clear D gene. The V gene lost 5 bases and the J gene lost 3 bases, with 14 bases spanning the gap. The CDR3 has 14 residues. From germline, CDR1 is LNHDA and CDR2 SQIVND (reference sequence). The CDR3 DNA reads as TGTGCCAGTAGTCAAAATACAATGGGCTACGAGCAGTACTTC. Its translation: CASSQNTMGYEQYF.

V is TRBV5-4 and J is TRBJ2-3; 7 bases fit TRBD2. There are 14 residues in the CDR3. The germline gives CDR1 SGHNT, CDR2 YYREEE (reference sequence). With V trimmed by 3 bases and J by 0 bases, 1 base remained unmatched. CDR3 sequence reads: CASSSSGSTDTQYF. The CDR3 nucleotides read TGTGCCAGCAGCTCTAGCGGTAGCACAGATACGCAGTATTTT.

The rearrangement links TRBV6-5 to TRBJ2-7, with D possibly being TRBD2 (7 bases). This CDR3 has 15 amino acids. Germline V gene lookup returns CDR1 MNHEY and CDR2 SVGAGI. The V and J ends lost 7 bases and 6 bases respectively, with 22 bases between them. CDR3 sequence reads: CASISFAGAGPEQYF. The CDR3 coding sequence is TGTGCCAGCATTAGTTTCGCGGGGGCCGGGCCCGAGCAGTACTTC.

The chain carries TRBV4-1 and TRBJ2-7, with 7 bases fitting TRBD2. CDR1 MGHRA and CDR2 YSYEKL come from the germline V gene. The CDR3 is 15 residues long. V was clipped by 4 bases and J by 1 base; unmatched bases: 7. The CDR3 here is CASSLGGGGSYEQYF. CDR3 nucleotides: TGCGCCAGCAGCCTCGGCGGGGGTGGATCCTACGAGCAGTACTTC.

The V call is TRBV11-3, the J call TRBJ1-3, with TRBD1 matching over 7 bases. V gave up 6 bases and J gave up 8 bases; unmatched junction bases: 16. Germline V CDR1 and CDR2: SGHNT, YENEEA. This CDR3 has 16 residues. The CDR3 DNA sequence: TGTGCCAGCAGTAGGACAGGCGGCAAGAGGGGAGACACCATATATTTT. Translating it yields CASSRTGGKRGDTIYF.

The J gene is TRBJ1-6, the V gene TRBV3-1 (or the pseudogene TRBV3-2); D unresolved. The length of the CDR3 is 15 residues. The germline V gene has CDR1 LGHDT and CDR2 YNNKEL (reference sequence). V was trimmed by 1 base and J by 9 bases, leaving 13 bases between them. CDR3 residues: CASSQGEVYGSPLHF. CDR3 in DNA: TGTGCCAGCAGCCAAGGGGAGGTTTACGGTTCACCCCTCCACTTT.

The chain is built from TRBV11-2 and TRBJ1-3; TRBD1 might be the D (5 bases). The CDR3 runs 16 residues. Trimming removed 1 base from V and 4 bases from J, with 14 bases in between. The V gene's germline CDR1 is SGHAT and CDR2 FQNNGV. CDR3 loop: CASSLGSGAPGNTIYF. Here the CDR3 DNA reads TGTGCCAGCAGCTTAGGCAGCGGGGCTCCCGGAAACACCATATATTTT.

This chain links TRBV7-6 with TRBJ2-5; D not resolved. Trimming took off 5 bases at V and 7 bases at J, with 14 bases between the two ends. The CDR3 length is 13 residues. Germline V CDR1 and CDR2: SGHVS, FNYEAQ. The CDR3 loop reads CASSPAWVVTQYF. The DNA of the CDR3 is TGTGCCAGCAGCCCCGCTTGGGTGGTGACCCAGTACTTC.

The chain uses TRBV13 and TRBJ2-3, with TRBD2 identical over 11 bases. The germline CDR1 and CDR2 sequences are PRHDT and FYEKMQ (reference sequence). The CDR3 has 16 amino acids. The V and J ends lost 5 bases and 2 bases, in that order; junction bases with no gene match: 6. The CDR3 loop is CASSLSSGGNTDTQYF. The CDR3 DNA is TGTGCCAGCAGCCTATCTAGCGGGGGGAACACAGATACGCAGTATTTT. The full variable domain, with the rest looked up from reference TRBV13 and TRBJ2-3, is AAGVIQSPRHLIKEKRETATLKCYPIPRHDTVYWYQQGPGQDPQFLISFYEKMQSDKGSIPDRFSAQQFSDYHSELNMSSLELGDSALYFCASSLSSGGNTDTQYFGPGTRLTVL.